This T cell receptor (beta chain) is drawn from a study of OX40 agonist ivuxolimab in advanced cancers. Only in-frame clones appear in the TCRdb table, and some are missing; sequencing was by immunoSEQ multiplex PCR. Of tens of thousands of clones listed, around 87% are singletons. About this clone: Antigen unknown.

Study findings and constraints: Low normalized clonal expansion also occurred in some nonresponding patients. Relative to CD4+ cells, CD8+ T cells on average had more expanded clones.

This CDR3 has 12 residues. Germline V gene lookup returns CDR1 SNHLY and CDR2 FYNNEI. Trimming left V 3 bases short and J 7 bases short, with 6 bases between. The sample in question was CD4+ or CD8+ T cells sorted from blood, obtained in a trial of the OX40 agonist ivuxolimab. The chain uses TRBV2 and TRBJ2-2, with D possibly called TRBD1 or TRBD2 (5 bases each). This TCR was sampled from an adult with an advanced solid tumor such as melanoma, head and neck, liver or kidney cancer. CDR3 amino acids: CASSEGVGELFF. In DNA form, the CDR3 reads TGTGCCAGCAGTGAGGGGGTCGGGGAGCTGTTTTTT.